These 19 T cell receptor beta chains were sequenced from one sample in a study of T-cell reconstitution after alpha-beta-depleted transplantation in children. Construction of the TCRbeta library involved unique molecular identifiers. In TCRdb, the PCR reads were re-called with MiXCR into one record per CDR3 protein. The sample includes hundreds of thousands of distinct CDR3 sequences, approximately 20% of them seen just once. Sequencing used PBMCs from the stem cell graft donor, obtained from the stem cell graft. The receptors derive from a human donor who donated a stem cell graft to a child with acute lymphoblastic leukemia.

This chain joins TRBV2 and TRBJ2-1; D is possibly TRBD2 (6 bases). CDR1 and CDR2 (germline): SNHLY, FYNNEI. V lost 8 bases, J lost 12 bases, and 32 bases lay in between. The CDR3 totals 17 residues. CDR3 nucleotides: TGTGCCAGCCTAGATCCCCCCCGGGAGAGGGGCTGGGAGTGGCAGTTCTTC. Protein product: CASLDPPRERGWEWQFF. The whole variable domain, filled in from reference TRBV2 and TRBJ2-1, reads EPEVTQTPSHQVTQMGQEVILRCVPISNHLYFYWYRQILGQKVEFLVSFYNNEISEKSEIFDDQFSVERPDGSNFTLKIRSTKLEDSAMYFCASLDPPRERGWEWQFFGPGTRLTVL.

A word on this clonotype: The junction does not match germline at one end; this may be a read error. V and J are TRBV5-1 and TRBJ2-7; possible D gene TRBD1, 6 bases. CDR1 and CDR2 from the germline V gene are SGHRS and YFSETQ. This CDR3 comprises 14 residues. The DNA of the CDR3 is TGCGCCAGCAGCTTGGGACAGGCCTCCCACGAGCAGTACTTC. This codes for CASSLGQASHEQYF.

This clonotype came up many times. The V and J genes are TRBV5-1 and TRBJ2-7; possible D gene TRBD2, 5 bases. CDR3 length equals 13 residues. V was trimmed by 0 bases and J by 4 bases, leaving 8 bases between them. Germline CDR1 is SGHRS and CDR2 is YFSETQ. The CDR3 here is CASSLGERYEQYF. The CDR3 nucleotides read TGCGCCAGCAGCTTGGGGGAGCGGTACGAGCAGTACTTC. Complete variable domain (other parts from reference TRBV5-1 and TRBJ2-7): KAGVTQTPRYLIKTRGQQVTLSCSPISGHRSVSWYQQTPGQGLQFLFEYFSETQRNKGNFPGRFSGRQFSNSRSEMNVSTLELGDSALYLCASSLGERYEQYFGPGTRLTVT.

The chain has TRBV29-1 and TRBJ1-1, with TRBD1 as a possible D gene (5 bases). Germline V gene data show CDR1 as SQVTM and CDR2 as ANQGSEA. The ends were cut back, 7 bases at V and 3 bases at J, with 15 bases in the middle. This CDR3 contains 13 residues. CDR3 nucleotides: TGCAGCGGCTGGGGCAGCTCGCACACTGAAGCTTTCTTT. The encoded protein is CSGWGSSHTEAFF.

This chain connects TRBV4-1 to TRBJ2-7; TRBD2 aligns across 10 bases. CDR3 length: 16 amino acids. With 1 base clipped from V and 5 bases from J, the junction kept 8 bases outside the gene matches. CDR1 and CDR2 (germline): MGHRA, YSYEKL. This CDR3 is CASSQGLLAGVHEQYF. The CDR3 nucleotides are TGCGCCAGCAGCCAAGGTCTGCTAGCGGGAGTCCACGAGCAGTACTTC.

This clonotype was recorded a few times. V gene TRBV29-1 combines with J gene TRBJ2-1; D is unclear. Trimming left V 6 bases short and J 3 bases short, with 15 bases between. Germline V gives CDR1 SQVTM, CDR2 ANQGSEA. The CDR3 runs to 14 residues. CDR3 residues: CSVSRPGGYNEQFF. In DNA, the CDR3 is TGCAGCGTATCGCGGCCTGGTGGCTACAATGAGCAGTTCTTC.

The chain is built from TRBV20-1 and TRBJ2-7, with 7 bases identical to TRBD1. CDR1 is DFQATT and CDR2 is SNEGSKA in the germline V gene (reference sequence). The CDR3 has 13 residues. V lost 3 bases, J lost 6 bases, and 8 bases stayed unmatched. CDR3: CSASPSGTAEQYF. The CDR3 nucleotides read TGCAGTGCTAGTCCTTCCGGGACAGCCGAGCAGTACTTC.

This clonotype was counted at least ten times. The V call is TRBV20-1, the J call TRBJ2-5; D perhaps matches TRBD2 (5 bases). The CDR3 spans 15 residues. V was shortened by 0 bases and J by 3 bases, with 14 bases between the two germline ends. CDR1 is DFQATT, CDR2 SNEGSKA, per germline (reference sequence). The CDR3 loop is CSARDGEGAEETQYF. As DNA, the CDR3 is TGCAGTGCTAGAGATGGAGAGGGCGCAGAAGAGACCCAGTACTTC.

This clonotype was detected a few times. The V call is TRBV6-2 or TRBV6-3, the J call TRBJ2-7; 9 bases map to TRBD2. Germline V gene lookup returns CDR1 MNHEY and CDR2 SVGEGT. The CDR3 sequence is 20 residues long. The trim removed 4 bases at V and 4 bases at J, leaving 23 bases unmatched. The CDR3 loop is CASSFLPYIAGEQGGYEQYF. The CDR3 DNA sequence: TGTGCCAGCAGTTTTCTCCCCTACATAGCGGGAGAACAAGGAGGGTACGAGCAGTACTTC.

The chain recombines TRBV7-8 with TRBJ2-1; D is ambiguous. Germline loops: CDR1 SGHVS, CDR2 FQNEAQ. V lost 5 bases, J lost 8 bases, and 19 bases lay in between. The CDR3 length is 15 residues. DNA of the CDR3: TGTGCCAGCAGCCCGACCCGTGGACGGCTTGATGAGCAGTTCTTC. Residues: CASSPTRGRLDEQFF.

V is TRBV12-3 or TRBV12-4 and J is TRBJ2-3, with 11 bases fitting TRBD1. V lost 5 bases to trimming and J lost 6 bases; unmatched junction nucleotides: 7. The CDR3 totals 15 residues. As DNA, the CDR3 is TGTGCCAGCAGTCAGGACAGGGGGCAATGTGATACGCAGTATTTT. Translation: CASSQDRGQCDTQYF.

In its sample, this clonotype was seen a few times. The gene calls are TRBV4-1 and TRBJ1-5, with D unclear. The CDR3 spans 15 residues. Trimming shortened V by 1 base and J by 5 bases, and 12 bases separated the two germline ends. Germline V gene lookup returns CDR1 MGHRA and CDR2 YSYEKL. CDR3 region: CASSQVTNGYQPQHF. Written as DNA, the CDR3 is TGCGCCAGCAGCCAAGTCACCAACGGATATCAGCCCCAGCATTTT.

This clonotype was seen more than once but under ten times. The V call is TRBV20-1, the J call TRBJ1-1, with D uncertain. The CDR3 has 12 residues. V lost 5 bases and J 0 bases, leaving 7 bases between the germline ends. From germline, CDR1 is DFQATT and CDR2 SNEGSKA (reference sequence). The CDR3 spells CSAANMNTEAFF. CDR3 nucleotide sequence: TGCAGTGCTGCAAACATGAACACTGAAGCTTTCTTT.

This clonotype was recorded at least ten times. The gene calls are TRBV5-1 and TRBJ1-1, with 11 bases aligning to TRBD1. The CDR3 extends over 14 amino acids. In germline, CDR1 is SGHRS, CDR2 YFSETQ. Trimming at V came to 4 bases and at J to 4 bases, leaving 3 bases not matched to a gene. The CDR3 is CASSPDRGLTEAFF. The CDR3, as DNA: TGCGCCAGCAGCCCGGACAGGGGGCTCACTGAAGCTTTCTTT.

The CDR3 DNA reads TGCAGTGCTAGAGTCGTCCCGCTAGCGGGAGCCTACAATGAGCAGTTCTTC. Its protein is CSARVVPLAGAYNEQFF. This chain links TRBV20-1 with TRBJ2-1, with 10 bases that match TRBD2. V lost 1 base to trimming and J lost 2 bases; unmatched junction nucleotides: 8. The CDR3 totals 17 residues. CDR1 is DFQATT, CDR2 SNEGSKA, per germline (reference sequence).

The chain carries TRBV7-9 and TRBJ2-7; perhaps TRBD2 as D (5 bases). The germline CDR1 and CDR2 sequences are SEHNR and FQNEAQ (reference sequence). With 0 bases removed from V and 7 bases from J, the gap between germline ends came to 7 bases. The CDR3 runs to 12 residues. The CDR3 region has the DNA TGTGCCAGCAGCTTAGCATCGGGAGAGCAGTACTTC. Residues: CASSLASGEQYF.

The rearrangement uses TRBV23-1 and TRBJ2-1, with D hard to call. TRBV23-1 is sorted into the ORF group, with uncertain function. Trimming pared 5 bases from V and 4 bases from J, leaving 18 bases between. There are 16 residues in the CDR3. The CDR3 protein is CASSFPSWTMYNEQFF. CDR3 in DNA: TGCGCCAGCAGTTTCCCCTCCTGGACGATGTACAATGAGCAGTTCTTC.

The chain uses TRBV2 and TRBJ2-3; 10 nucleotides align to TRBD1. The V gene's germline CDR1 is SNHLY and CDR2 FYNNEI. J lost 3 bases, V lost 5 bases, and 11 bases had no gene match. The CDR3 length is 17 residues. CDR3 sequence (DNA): TGTGCCAGCAGTTCACCTACGACAGGGGGCCAGACAGATACGCAGTATTTT. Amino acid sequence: CASSSPTTGGQTDTQYF.

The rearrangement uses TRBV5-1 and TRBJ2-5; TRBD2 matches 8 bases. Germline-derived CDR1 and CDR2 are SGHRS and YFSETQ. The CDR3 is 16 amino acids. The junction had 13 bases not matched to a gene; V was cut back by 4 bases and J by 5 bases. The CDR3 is CASSPQGAGARETQYF. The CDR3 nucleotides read TGCGCCAGCAGCCCCCAGGGAGCGGGAGCTCGGGAGACCCAGTACTTC.